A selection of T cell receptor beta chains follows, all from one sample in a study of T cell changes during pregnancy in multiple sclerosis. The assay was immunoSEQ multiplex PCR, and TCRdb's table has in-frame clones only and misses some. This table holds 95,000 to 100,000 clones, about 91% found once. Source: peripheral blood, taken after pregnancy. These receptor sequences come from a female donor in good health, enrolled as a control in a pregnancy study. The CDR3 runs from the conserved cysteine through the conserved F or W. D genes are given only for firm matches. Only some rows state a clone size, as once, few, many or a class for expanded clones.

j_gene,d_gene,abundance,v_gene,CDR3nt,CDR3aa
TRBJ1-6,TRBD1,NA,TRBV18,TGTGCCAGCTCACCTGACAGGGGGAATTCACCCCTCCACTTT,CASSPDRGNSPLHF
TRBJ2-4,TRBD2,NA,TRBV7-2,TGTGCCAGCAGCCCTGGACTAGCGGGATCCATTCAGTACTTC,CASSPGLAGSIQYF
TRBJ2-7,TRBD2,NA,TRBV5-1,TGCGCCAGCAGCTTTAGCGGGAAACCCTACGAGCAGTACTTC,CASSFSGKPYEQYF
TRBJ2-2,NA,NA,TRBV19,TGTGCCAGTAGAGCCGGGACTCGGAGTACGGGGGAGCTGTTTTTT,CASRAGTRSTGELFF
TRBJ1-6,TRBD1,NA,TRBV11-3,TGTGCCAGCAGCGCGCGACAGGGGGCGGATTCACCCCTCCACTTT,CASSARQGADSPLHF
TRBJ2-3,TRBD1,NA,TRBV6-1,TGTGCCAGCAATGACAGGGGAGTGGATACGCAGTATTTT,CASNDRGVDTQYF
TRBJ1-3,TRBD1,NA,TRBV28,TGTGCCAGCAGTTTTAGGGACAGGGACAGAAACACCATATATTTT,CASSFRDRDRNTIYF
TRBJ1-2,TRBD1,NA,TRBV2,TGTGCCAGCAGTGATAGGACAGGGGGGAACGATGGCTACACCTTC,CASSDRTGGNDGYTF
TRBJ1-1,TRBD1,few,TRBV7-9,TGTGCCAGCAGCATCCAGACAGGGAATGAAGCTTTCTTT,CASSIQTGNEAFF
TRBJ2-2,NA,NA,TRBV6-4,TGTGCCAGCAGTGACTCGAGTGCCGGGGAGCTGTTTTTT,CASSDSSAGELFF
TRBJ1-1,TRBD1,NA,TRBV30,TGTGCCTGGAGTGTCCCTAGCAGGGGGCTCGCCTTGAACACTGAAGCTTTCTTT,CAWSVPSRGLALNTEAFF
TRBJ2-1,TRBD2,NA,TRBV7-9,TGTGCCAGCAGCCAGACTAGCGGGACGCCCGCTTTCAATGAGCAGTTCTTC,CASSQTSGTPAFNEQFF
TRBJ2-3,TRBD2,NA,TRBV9,TGTGCCAGCAGCGTATTAGCGGGAGGCACAGATACGCAGTATTTT,CASSVLAGGTDTQYF
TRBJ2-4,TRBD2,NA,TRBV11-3,TGTGCCAGCAGCTTACCCCTCCTAGCGGGGTTGGCGGGAACCAAAAACATTCAGTACTTC,CASSLPLLAGLAGTKNIQYF
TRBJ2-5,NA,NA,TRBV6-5,TGTGCCAGCAGTTACTTGACTAGTAGCTTGGAGACCCAGTACTTC,CASSYLTSSLETQYF
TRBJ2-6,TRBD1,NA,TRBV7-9,TGTGCCAGCAGCCTAGGGACAGGCGGCCTTTTATCTGGGGCCAACGTCCTGACTTTC,CASSLGTGGLLSGANVLTF